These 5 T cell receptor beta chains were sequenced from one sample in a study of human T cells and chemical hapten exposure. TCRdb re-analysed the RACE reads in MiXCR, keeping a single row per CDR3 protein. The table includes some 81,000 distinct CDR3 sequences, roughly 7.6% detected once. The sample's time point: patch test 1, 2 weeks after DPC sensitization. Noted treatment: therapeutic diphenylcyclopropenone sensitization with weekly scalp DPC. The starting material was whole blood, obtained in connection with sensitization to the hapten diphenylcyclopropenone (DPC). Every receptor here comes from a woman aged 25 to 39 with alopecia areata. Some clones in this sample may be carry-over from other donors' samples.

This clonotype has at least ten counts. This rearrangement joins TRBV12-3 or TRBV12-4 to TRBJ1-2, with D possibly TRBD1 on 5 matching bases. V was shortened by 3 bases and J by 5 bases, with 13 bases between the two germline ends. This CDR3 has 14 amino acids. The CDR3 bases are TGTGCCAGCAGTTTGAGTCAGGGCATGTATGGCTACACCTTC. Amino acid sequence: CASSLSQGMYGYTF.

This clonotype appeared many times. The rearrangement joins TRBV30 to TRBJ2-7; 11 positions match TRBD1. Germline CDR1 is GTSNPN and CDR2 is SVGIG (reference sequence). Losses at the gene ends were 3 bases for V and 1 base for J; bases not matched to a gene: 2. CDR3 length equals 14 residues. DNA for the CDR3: TGTGCCTGGAGAGGACAGGGGGCTTCCTACGAGCAGTACTTC. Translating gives CAWRGQGASYEQYF.

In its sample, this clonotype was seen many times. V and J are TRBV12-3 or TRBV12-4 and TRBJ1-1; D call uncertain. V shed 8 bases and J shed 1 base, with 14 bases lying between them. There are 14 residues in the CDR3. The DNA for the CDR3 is TGTGCCAGCTCAGAACTGGATGGGAACACTGAAGCTTTCTTT. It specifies CASSELDGNTEAFF.

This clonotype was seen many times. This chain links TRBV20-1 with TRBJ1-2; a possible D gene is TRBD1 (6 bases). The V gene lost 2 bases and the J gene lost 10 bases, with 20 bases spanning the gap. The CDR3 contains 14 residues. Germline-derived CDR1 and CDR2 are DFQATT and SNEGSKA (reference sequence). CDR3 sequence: CSARPTLAGVAYTF. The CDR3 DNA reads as TGCAGTGCTAGACCCACGTTGGCAGGGGTGGCCTACACCTTC.

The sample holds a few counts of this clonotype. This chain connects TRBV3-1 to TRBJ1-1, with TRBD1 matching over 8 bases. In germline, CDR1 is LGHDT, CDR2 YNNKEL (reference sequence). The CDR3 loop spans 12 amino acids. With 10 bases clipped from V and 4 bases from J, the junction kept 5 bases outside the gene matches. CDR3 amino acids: CATRQGPTEAFF. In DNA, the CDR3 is TGTGCCACCAGACAGGGGCCCACTGAAGCTTTCTTT.